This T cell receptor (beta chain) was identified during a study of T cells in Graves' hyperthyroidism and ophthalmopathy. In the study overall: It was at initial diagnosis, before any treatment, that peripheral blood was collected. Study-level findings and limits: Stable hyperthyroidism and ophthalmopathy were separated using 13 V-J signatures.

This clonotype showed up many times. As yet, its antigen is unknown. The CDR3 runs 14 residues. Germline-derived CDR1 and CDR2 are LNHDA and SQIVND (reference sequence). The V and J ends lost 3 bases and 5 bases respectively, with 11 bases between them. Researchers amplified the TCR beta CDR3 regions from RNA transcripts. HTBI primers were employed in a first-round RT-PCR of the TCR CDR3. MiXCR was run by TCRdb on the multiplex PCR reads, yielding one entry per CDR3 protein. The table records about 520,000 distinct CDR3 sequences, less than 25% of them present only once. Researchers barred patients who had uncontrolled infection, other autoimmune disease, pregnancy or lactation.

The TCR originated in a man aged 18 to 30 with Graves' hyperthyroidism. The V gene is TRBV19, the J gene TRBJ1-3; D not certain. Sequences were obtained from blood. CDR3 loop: CASSMAGWRNTIYF. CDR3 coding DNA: TGTGCCAGTAGTATGGCGGGATGGAGAAACACCATATATTTT.